One sample yielded the 12 T cell receptor beta chains listed below, sequenced in a study of glioma-infiltrating T cells. The iRepertoire nested amplicon-rescue multiplex PCR amplified TCR alpha and beta CDR3s from RNA. One entry per CDR3 protein results from TCRdb running MiXCR on the multiplex PCR reads. This sample carries around 120,000 distinct CDR3 sequences, about 25% of them seen once, and the ten largest clones take under 35%. Sequencing was done on a sample of glioma tissue, nonneoplastic brain tissue, or PBMCs (not recorded which). The source of these receptors is a human donor with low-grade glioma or glioblastoma, undergoing nonglioma brain surgery, or in good health (not recorded which).

This clonotype was detected a few times. One end of the junction is discordant with germline, which a read error may explain. This chain connects TRBV27 to TRBJ2-5; the D call may be TRBD1 or TRBD2 (6 bases each). Germline V gene data show CDR1 as MNHEY and CDR2 as SMNVEV (reference sequence). The CDR3 runs 15 residues. CDR3 residues: CASIKYGGPGEAQYF. CDR3 DNA sequence: TGTGCCAGCATCAAATACGGGGGCCCAGGAGAGGCCCAGTACTTC.

In the case of this clonotype: The DNA is omitted, as the CDR3 cannot be located on it reliably, and the CDR3 follows TCRdb's listing. The genes are TRBV7-9 and TRBJ1-5; the table's D call, TRBD1, has no DNA check behind it. Germline-derived CDR1 and CDR2 are SEHNR and FQNEAQ (reference sequence). The length of the CDR3 is 21 amino acids, counting both ends. The CDR3 spells CASSFYICSALRTGRNQPQHF.

Remarks on this clonotype: A much larger clone differs from this one at a single base, so this may be a read error. The rearrangement joins TRBV27 to TRBJ2-5; D possibly corresponds to TRBD1 (5 bases). The CDR3 has 14 amino acids. Germline CDR1 and CDR2: MNHEY and SMNVEV (reference sequence). V shed 4 bases and J shed 2 bases, with 11 bases lying between them. The CDR3 region is CASSYGQGQETQYF. CDR3 nucleotide sequence: TGTGCCAGCAGTTACGGCCAGGGTCAAGAGACCCAGTACTTC.

This clonotype was counted at least ten times. The V gene is TRBV6-2 or TRBV6-3, the J gene TRBJ2-3, with 11 bases identical to TRBD2. Germline V CDR1 and CDR2: MNHEY, SVGEGT. The CDR3 extends over 17 amino acids. V dropped 2 bases and J dropped 2; count of bases not matched to a gene: 6. CDR3 residues: CASSYDVAGGLTDTQYF. The CDR3 DNA sequence: TGTGCCAGCAGTTACGATGTAGCGGGGGGGCTCACAGATACGCAGTATTTT.

This clonotype was counted at least ten times. The DNA for the CDR3 is TGTGCCAGCAGTGCCCCGGGGGCACTGAACACTGAAGCTTTCTTT. Protein product: CASSAPGALNTEAFF. V and J are TRBV27 and TRBJ1-1; D may be TRBD1 (6 bases). The germline V gene encodes CDR1 MNHEY and CDR2 SMNVEV (reference sequence). V was cut by 5 bases and J by 0 bases, with 13 bases left in between. This CDR3 is 15 amino acids long.

In the case of this clonotype: Compared with germline, one end of the junction differs, possibly owing to a read error. This chain joins TRBV3-1 and TRBJ1-5; 7 nucleotides match TRBD1. The CDR3 totals 14 residues. CDR1 is LGHDT and CDR2 is YNNKEL in the germline V gene (reference sequence). This chain's CDR3 is CASSPRQGNQPRHF. CDR3 nucleotides: TGTGCCAGCAGCCCCAGACAGGGCAATCAGCCCCGGCATTTT. The variable domain in full, completed from reference TRBV3-1 and TRBJ1-5, reads DTAVSQTPKYLVTQMGNDKSIKCEQNLGHDTMYWYKQDSKKFLKIMFSYNNKELIINETVPNRFSPKSPDKAHLNLHINSLELGDSAVYFCASSPRQGNQPRHFGDGTRLSIL.

This clonotype was counted a few times. The chain joins TRBV6-1 to TRBJ2-1, with D possibly matching TRBD1 (8 bases). The CDR3 runs 15 residues. The germline CDR1 and CDR2 sequences are MNHNS and SASEGT. Trimming took off 8 bases at V and 4 bases at J, with 18 bases between the two ends. The CDR3 sequence is CASGSNRGGYNEQFF. In nucleotides, the CDR3 is TGTGCCAGCGGATCTAACAGGGGGGGATACAATGAGCAGTTCTTC.

This clonotype was counted only a few times. The chain is built from TRBV7-2 and TRBJ2-5, with 10 bases that match TRBD2. Germline V gene data show CDR1 as SGHTA and CDR2 as FQGNSA. CDR3 length: 17 residues. The V and J ends lost 0 bases and 1 base, in that order; junction bases with no gene match: 5. The CDR3 protein is CASSLANLAGVQETQYF. The CDR3, as DNA: TGTGCCAGCAGCTTAGCGAATCTAGCGGGGGTCCAAGAGACCCAGTACTTC.

This clonotype has only a few counts. The chain has TRBV6-1 and TRBJ1-1, with D possibly matching TRBD1 (6 bases). This CDR3 region has 14 residues. V was pared by 7 bases and J by 4 bases, with 16 bases between. CDR1 and CDR2 from the germline V gene are MNHNS and SASEGT. This CDR3 is CASTLDRMATEAFF. As DNA, the CDR3 is TGTGCCAGCACCTTGGACAGAATGGCCACTGAAGCTTTCTTT.

The rearrangement uses TRBV30 and TRBJ2-3, with 8 bases that match TRBD2. The CDR3 runs to 14 residues. Germline CDR1 and CDR2: GTSNPN and SVGIG (reference sequence). Trimming cost V 0 bases and J 1 base; bases outside gene matches: 0. The CDR3 DNA is TGTGCCTGGAGTGTACTAGCGGGCACAGATACGCAGTATTTT. This sequence encodes CAWSVLAGTDTQYF. The variable domain in full, completed from reference TRBV30 and TRBJ2-3, reads SQTIHQWPATLVQPVGSPLSLECTVEGTSNPNLYWYRQAAGRGLQLLFYSVGIGQISSEVPQNLSASRPQDRQFILSSKKLLLSDSGFYLCAWSVLAGTDTQYFGPGTRLTVL.

This clonotype was observed a handful of times. The gene calls are TRBV19 and TRBJ1-5; a weak D match, TRBD1 (5 bases). The V and J ends lost 7 bases and 6 bases respectively, with 22 bases between them. CDR1 LNHDA and CDR2 SQIVND come from the germline V gene (reference sequence). The CDR3 contains 16 residues. Written as DNA, the CDR3 is TGTGCCAGTACCCTTGACCCGAGTAGGGGAAGTCAGCCCCAGCATTTT. Translation gives CASTLDPSRGSQPQHF.

This clonotype was counted many times. This rearrangement joins TRBV7-2 to TRBJ2-7; TRBD2 agrees at 10 bases. Germline CDR1 is SGHTA and CDR2 is FQGNSA. The V gene end was trimmed by 1 base and the J gene end by 12 bases; junction bases not matched to a gene: 9. The CDR3 has 14 amino acids. CDR3 sequence (DNA): TGTGCCAGCAGCTTAGGCTCTAGCGGGGGTTTCCCGTACGTC. As protein: CASSLGSSGGFPYV.